A single sample gave rise to the 4 T cell receptor beta chains below, sequenced in a study of blood T cell repertoires in COVID-19 (TCRdb year 2020). Library creation used the immunoSEQ multiplex PCR assay. The immuneACCESS repertoire file appears here via TCRdb, limited to in-frame rearrangements. These files lack a portion of the clones; in checked studies, under half of the deficit traces to unresolved V genes, and the cause of the others is not known. The sample table holds 180,000 or so clones, of which roughly 76% were seen once. The ten largest account for roughly 9.4% of the sample. Material for sequencing was peripheral blood. Every receptor here comes from a woman between 45 and 65 years old with active or convalescent COVID-19.

The chain employs TRBV7-8 and TRBJ1-1, with D possibly being TRBD1 (6 bases). The CDR3 totals 16 residues. Per the germline V gene, CDR1 is SGHVS and CDR2 is FQNEAQ. Trimming shortened V by 5 bases and J by 0 bases, and 16 bases separated the two germline ends. The chain's CDR3 is CASSRFNRDMNTEAFF. Written as DNA, the CDR3 is TGTGCCAGCAGCCGATTTAACAGGGACATGAACACTGAAGCTTTCTTT.

The chain combines TRBV18 with TRBJ2-3, with 12 bases lining up with TRBD2. Trimming cost V 4 bases and J 1 base; bases outside gene matches: 3. The CDR3 totals 16 residues. Germline CDR1 is KGHSH and CDR2 is LQKENI. The CDR3 bases are TGTGCCAGCTCACAAGGGACTAGCGGGCGCACAGATACGCAGTATTTT. Amino acid sequence: CASSQGTSGRTDTQYF.

This chain links TRBV11-2 with TRBJ2-7; a possible D gene is TRBD2 (5 bases). V was trimmed by 3 bases and J by 2 bases, leaving 11 bases between them. CDR3 length: 14 residues. Germline V gene lookup returns CDR1 SGHAT and CDR2 FQNNGV. This CDR3 is CASSFTSGPYEQYF. The CDR3 bases are TGTGCCAGCAGCTTCACTAGTGGGCCCTACGAGCAGTACTTC.

The chain uses TRBV9 and TRBJ2-2; 7 bases agree with TRBD2. The length of the CDR3 is 14 residues. CDR1 is SGDLS and CDR2 is YYNGEE in the germline V gene. The J segment lost 5 bases and the V segment lost 0 bases, leaving 1 base of the junction unmatched. The CDR3 region is CASSVARETGELFF. CDR3 coding DNA: TGTGCCAGCAGCGTAGCGCGGGAGACCGGGGAGCTGTTTTTT.